The present entry profiles one TCR beta chain with its context. Its specificity is unknown. The record originates from a study of OX40 agonist ivuxolimab in advanced cancers. Overall study: An agonistic human IgG2 monoclonal antibody against OX40 (CD134) was given. Hepatocellular carcinoma, melanoma, renal cell or head and neck cancer was diagnosed in the dose-escalation patients. Whole-study findings and limits: In CD8+ T cells, expanded clones were on average more numerous than in CD4+. At 0.1 to 3.0 mg/kg, CD4+ and CD8+ blood T cells expanded clonally by week 6.

V was trimmed by 6 bases and J by 2 bases, leaving 13 bases between them. CDR3 length: 15 amino acids. CDR1 is LNHDA, CDR2 SQIVND, per germline (reference sequence). Method: immunoSEQ multiplex PCR; TCRdb's copy keeps in-frame clones and lacks some. The sample holds under 100,000 clones, more than 80% seen once. This chain links TRBV19 with TRBJ1-4, with D perhaps TRBD1 (6 bases). Sequencing used CD4+ or CD8+ T cells sorted from blood, obtained in a trial of the OX40 agonist ivuxolimab. The TCR originated in an adult with an advanced solid tumor such as melanoma, head and neck, liver or kidney cancer. CDR3 nucleotide sequence: TGTGCCAGTAGCTTTCCGAGGGGGACTAATGAAAAACTGTTTTTT. Its translation: CASSFPRGTNEKLFF.